This T cell receptor (beta chain) derives from a study of shared clonotypes between healthy human individuals. On the study more broadly: The plates for each donor numbered three CD4 naive, three CD4 memory, two CD8 naive and one CD8 memory. Broader study findings: Among non-shared clonotypes, generation probabilities were lower than among those shared by all four donors.

In the case of this clone: Its antigen is as yet unknown.

The donors were adults (healthy and HIV-negative) with no recent acute infections or vaccinations. Clones were read by immunoSEQ multiplex PCR, and TCRdb kept only the in-frame ones, dropping some. The table lists 2,500,000 or so clones, around 90% of them singletons, with approximately 0.41% in the top ten. Trimming took 1 base from V and 6 from J, leaving 10 bases between them. This CDR3 is built from 13 residues. Germline loops: CDR1 SGHRS, CDR2 YFSETQ. This rearrangement joins TRBV5-1 to TRBJ1-2; a possible D gene is TRBD1 (6 bases). This clonotype was obtained from a man aged 18-30 years in good health. Some clones in this sample may be carry-over from other donors' samples. Material: naive CD4+ T cells from PBMCs. This sample's subset: CD45RA+ positively selected. This chain's CDR3 is CASSLSGADGYTF. CDR3 bases: TGCGCCAGCAGCTTGTCAGGGGCAGATGGCTACACCTTC.